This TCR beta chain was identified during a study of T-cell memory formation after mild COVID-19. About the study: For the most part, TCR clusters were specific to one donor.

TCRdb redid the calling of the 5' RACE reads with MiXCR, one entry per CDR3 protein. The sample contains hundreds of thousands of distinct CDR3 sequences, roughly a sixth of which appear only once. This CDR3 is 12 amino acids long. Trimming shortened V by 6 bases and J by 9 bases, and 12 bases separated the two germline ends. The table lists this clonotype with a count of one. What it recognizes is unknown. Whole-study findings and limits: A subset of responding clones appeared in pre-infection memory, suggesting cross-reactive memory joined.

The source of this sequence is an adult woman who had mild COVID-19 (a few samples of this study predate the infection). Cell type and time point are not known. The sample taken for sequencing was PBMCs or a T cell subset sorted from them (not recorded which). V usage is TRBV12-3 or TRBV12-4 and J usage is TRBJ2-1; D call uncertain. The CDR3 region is CASRRGLGEQFF. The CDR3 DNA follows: TGTGCCAGCAGGCGTGGGTTGGGTGAGCAGTTCTTC.